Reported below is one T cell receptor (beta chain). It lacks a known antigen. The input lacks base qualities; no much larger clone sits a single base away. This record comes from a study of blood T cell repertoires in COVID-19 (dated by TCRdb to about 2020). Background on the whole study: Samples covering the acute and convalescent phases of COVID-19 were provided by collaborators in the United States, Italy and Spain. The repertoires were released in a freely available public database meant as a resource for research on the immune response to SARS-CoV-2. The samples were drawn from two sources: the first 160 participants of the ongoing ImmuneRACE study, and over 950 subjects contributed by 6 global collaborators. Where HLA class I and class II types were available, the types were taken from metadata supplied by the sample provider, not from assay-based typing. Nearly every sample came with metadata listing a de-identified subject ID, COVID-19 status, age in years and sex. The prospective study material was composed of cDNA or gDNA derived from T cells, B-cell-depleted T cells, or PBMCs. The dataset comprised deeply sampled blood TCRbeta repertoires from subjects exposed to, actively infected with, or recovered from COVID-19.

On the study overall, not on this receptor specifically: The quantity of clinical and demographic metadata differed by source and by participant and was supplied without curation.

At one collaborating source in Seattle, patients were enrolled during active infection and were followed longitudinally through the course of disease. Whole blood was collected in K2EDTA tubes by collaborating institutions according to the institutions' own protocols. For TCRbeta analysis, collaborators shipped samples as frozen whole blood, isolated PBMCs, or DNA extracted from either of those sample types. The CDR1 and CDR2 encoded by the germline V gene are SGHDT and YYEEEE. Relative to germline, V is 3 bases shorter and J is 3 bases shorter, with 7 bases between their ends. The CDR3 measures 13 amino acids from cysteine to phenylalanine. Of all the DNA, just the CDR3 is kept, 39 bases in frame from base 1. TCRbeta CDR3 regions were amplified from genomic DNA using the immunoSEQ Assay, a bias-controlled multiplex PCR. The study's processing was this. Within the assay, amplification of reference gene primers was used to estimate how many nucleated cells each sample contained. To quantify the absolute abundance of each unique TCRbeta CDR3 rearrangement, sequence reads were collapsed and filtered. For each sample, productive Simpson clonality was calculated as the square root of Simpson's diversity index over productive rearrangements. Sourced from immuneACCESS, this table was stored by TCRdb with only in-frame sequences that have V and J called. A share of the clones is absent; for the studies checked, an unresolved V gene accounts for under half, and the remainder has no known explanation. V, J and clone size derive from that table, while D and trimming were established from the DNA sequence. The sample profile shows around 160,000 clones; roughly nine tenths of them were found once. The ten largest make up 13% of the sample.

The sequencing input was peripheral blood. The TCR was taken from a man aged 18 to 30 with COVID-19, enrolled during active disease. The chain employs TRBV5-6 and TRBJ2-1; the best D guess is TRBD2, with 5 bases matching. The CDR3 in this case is CASSSDFYNEQFF. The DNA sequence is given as TGTGCCAGCAGCTCGGACTTCTACAATGAGCAGTTCTTC.